This T cell receptor beta chain emerged from a study of T cell responses to AZD1222 COVID-19 vaccine. Study-wide points: Across the whole spike, CD4 TCRs peaked at regions 160-218 and 743-854. Just a handful of AZD1222 recipients tested seropositive at baseline. Repertoires in all cases were sampled only once the peak T cell response had passed. White British ancestry dominated among donors, who included more females, and clonal diversity was possibly underestimated.

Germline V gene lookup returns CDR1 SGHTA and CDR2 FQGTGA. This CDR3 has 14 residues. J was trimmed by 0 bases and V by 5 bases; bases with no gene match: 2. TCRdb's copy holds only in-frame clones and misses some; the assay was immunoSEQ multiplex PCR. The sample consists of around 110,000 clones, 80% to 95% of them appearing once. Of note for this clone: Its antigen is still unknown.

The sequencing used peripheral blood, collected 28 days after the second AZD1222 dose. The chain recombines TRBV7-3 with TRBJ1-1; 8 bases are shared with TRBD1. The source of this sequence is an adult who received the AZD1222 COVID-19 vaccine. CDR3 amino acids: CASSLDRVNTEAFF. The CDR3 nucleotides are TGTGCCAGCAGCCTGGACAGGGTGAACACTGAAGCTTTCTTT.